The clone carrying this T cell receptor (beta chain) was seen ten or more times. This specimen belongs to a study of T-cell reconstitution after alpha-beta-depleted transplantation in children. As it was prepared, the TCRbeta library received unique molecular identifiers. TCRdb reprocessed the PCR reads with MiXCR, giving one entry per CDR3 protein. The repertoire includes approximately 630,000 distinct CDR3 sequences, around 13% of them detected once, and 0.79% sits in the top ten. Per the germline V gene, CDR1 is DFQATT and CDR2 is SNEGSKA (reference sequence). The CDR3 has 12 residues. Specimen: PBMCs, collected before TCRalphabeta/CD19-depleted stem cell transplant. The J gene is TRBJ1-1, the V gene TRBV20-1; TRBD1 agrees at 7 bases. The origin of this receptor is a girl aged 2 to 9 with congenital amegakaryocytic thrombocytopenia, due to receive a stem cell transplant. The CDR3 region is CSVPSQGTEAFF. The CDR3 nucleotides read TGCAGCGTTCCCTCACAGGGGACTGAAGCTTTCTTT.